This TCR beta chain was sequenced during a study of OX40 agonist ivuxolimab in advanced cancers. Regarding the study in general: Ivuxolimab was an agonistic, fully human IgG2 monoclonal antibody directed against OX40 (CD134), a costimulatory receptor. Intravenous ivuxolimab was administered to patients every 2 weeks at six dose levels: 0.01, 0.1, 0.3, 1.5, 3 and 10 mg/kg. Of the approximately 54 dose-escalation patients, hepatocellular carcinoma was present in about 19, melanoma in around 15, renal cell carcinoma in 9 and head and neck cancer in 9. In the dose-escalation cohort, 82.7% of patients were male, and the mean age was around 60 years, with a range of about 23 to 85. Prior anti-PD-1, anti-PD-L1 or anti-CTLA-4 therapy was permitted, and checkpoint inhibitors had been received by around 40% of dose-escalation patients. Three dose-escalation patients achieved partial responses, one with hepatocellular carcinoma and two with cutaneous melanoma. Peripheral TCRbeta sequencing aimed to test whether ivuxolimab altered TCR sequence diversity and caused clonal T-cell expansion. The paper describes the monotherapy dose-escalation part (N ≈ 50 patients) of the phase I trial of ivuxolimab. What the work shows at the level of the full study, not this receptor alone: After ivuxolimab, CD8+ T cells had more expanded clones than CD4+ T cells on average. Antigen specificity was not determined for the clonally expanded peripheral T cells. Low levels of normalized T-cell clonal expansion were also seen in some patients who did not respond. In the 0.1-3.0 mg/kg groups, partial responders had among the lowest normalized peripheral clonal expansion, particularly in CD8+ T cells. At doses of 0.1 to 3.0 mg/kg, clonal expansion of both CD4+ and CD8+ T cells in blood was seen between baseline and week 6.

For this clone: There is no known antigen for this receptor. Per-nucleotide qualities are absent, and no much larger clonotype sits a single base away.

The CDR3 contains 16 residues, cysteine and phenylalanine counted. The kept DNA is CDR3 alone, 48 bases in frame from the first base. V is cut back by 7 bases and J by 7 bases, with 11 bases in the junction unmatched. The germline V gene encodes CDR1 LNHDA and CDR2 SQIVND (reference sequence). Patients with a history of autoimmune disease or receiving systemic immunosuppression were excluded from the trial. Peripheral blood for TCR sequencing was collected from all dose cohorts at baseline, on cycle 4 day 1, and on cycle 7 day 1. The samples were taken from a phase I, first-in-human, multicenter, open-label dose-escalation trial of ivuxolimab. Adults with locally advanced or metastatic melanoma, renal cell carcinoma, hepatocellular carcinoma or head and neck squamous cell carcinoma were enrolled in the trial. Before TCR sequencing, CD4+ T cells and CD8+ T cells were sorted from peripheral blood as separate populations.

Genomic DNA was extracted from sorted cells for sequencing of the TCRbeta CDR3 region. TCRbeta CDR3 regions were sequenced using the immunoSEQ Assay. Here the immuneACCESS table is served through TCRdb, limited to in-frame sequences with V and J called. Missing clones are a known gap in these copies; in checked studies unresolved V genes cover under half, and the rest lacks a known reason. Across this sample there are roughly 76,000 clones, with 84% seen only once. The top ten hold more than 20% of the sample. The source is an adult with an advanced solid tumor such as melanoma, head and neck, liver or kidney cancer. The rearranged chain carries TRBV19 and TRBJ2-2, with 11 middle bases fitting TRBD1. This specimen consisted of CD4+ or CD8+ T cells sorted from blood, obtained in a trial of the OX40 agonist ivuxolimab. In nucleotide form, the sequence is TGTGCCAGTAACGCCCGGGACAGGGGGTTTAGCGGGGAGCTGTTTTTT. Translated, it reads CASNARDRGFSGELFF. Full variable domain (CDR3 extended with the reference TRBV19 and TRBJ2-2 proteins): DGGITQSPKYLFRKEGQNVTLSCEQNLNHDAMYWYRQDPGQGLRLIYYSQIVNDFQKGDIAEGYSVSREKKESFPLTVTSAQKNPTAFYLCASNARDRGFSGELFFGEGSRLTVL.